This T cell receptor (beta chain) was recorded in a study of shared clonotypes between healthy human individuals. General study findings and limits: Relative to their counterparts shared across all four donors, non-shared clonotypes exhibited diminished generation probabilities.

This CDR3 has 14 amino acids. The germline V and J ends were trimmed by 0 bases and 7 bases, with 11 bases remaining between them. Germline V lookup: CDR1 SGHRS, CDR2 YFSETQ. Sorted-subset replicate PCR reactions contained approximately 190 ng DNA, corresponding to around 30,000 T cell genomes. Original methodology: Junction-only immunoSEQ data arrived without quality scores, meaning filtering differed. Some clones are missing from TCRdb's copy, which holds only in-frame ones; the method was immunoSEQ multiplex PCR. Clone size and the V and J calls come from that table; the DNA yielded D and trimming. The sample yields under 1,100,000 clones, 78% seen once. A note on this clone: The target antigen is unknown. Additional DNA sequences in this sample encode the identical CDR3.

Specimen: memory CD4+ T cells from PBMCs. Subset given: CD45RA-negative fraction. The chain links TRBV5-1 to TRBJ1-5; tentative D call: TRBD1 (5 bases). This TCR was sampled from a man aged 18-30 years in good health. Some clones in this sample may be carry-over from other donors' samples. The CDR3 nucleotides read TGCGCCAGCAGCTTGGATGGGGGAGGGCAGCCCCAGCATTTT. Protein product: CASSLDGGGQPQHF. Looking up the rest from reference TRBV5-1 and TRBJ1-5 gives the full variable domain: KAGVTQTPRYLIKTRGQQVTLSCSPISGHRSVSWYQQTPGQGLQFLFEYFSETQRNKGNFPGRFSGRQFSNSRSEMNVSTLELGDSALYLCASSLDGGGQPQHFGDGTRLSIL.